This is a list of T cell receptor beta chains from one sample in a study of T cells in Graves' hyperthyroidism and ophthalmopathy. TCRdb analysed the multiplex PCR reads with MiXCR anew, one entry per CDR3 protein. The table records hundreds of thousands of distinct CDR3 sequences, 20% to 30% of them present only once. Sequencing input: blood. The receptors originated from a man aged 50 to 60 with Graves' hyperthyroidism. Each CDR3 is given without its conserved first and last residue. The order of the fields is V gene, J gene, CDR3 protein.

>TRBV11-2|TRBJ1-1
ASTPRGTPAEAF
>TRBV2|TRBJ1-2
ASSENRRRGYT
>TRBV27|TRBJ2-2
ASSFLDRTGELF
>TRBV12-3/TRBV12-4|TRBJ1-1
ASSQQGNTEAF
>TRBV5-1|TRBJ2-5
ASSFQDRKETQY
>TRBV7-9|TRBJ1-2
ASSSWGSTGGYT
>TRBV6-1|TRBJ2-3
ASKTLAADTDTQY
>TRBV7-3|TRBJ2-3
ASRSSGSSGDTQY
>TRBV7-2|TRBJ1-4
ASSLAIQNEKLF
>TRBV7-2|TRBJ1-5
ASSPLGGGQPQH
>TRBV28|TRBJ1-1
ASSWEGDTEAF
>TRBV20-1|TRBJ2-5
SARDASGTSGRALETQY
>TRBV19|TRBJ2-7
ASSIRPGSYEQY
>TRBV28|TRBJ1-5
ASEVGSQPQH
>TRBV7-3|TRBJ2-3
ASSLIPSGTTDTQY
>TRBV10-1|TRBJ2-5
ASSSGRGPKQETQY
>TRBV28|TRBJ2-5
ASSSSRVAVVTQY
>TRBV15|TRBJ2-4
ATSSLDSLAKNIQY
>TRBV7-3|TRBJ2-7
ASSSQTPPVEQY
>TRBV5-1|TRBJ2-7
ASSYLPGQGTYEQY
>TRBV6-2/TRBV6-3|TRBJ1-4
ASSYAWTGGRIATNEKLF
>TRBV28|TRBJ1-1
ASMVIGDGAGAF
>TRBV19|TRBJ1-3
ASSERTSGSGNTIY
>TRBV2|TRBJ2-6
ASNSASGANVLT
>TRBV5-4|TRBJ2-3
ASSHPGSRSDTQY
>TRBV12-3/TRBV12-4|TRBJ1-2
ASSLGQKINYGYT
>TRBV6-1|TRBJ2-5
ASSPRLAGPRTQY